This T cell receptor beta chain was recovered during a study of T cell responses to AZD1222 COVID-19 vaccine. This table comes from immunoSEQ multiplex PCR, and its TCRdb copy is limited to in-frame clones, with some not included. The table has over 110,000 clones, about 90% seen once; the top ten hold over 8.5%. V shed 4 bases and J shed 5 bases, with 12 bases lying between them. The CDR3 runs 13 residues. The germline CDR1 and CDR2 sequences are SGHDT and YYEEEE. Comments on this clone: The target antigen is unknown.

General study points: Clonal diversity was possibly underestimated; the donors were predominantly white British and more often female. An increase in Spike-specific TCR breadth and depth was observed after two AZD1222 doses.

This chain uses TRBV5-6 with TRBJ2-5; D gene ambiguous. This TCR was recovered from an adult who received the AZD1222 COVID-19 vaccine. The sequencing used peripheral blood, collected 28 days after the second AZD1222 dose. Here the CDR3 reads CASSDGRYETQYF. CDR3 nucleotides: TGTGCCAGCAGCGATGGGCGGTACGAGACCCAGTACTTC.